This is a list of T cell receptor beta chains from one sample in a study of identical twins. TCRdb redid the calling of the 5' RACE reads with MiXCR, one entry per CDR3 protein. The repertoire consists of about 240,000 distinct CDR3 sequences, with roughly a tenth occurring once and the leading ten covering about a tenth. The sample was memory T cells sorted from blood. These receptors were obtained from a man aged 50 or older in good health. Both conserved end residues are part of each CDR3. A D gene is named only where the DNA matches it firmly. Size is stated for part of the rows, as once, few or many counts, or as a class when the clone is expanded.

d_call	j_call	clone_size	v_call	cdr3_aa	cdr3_nt
-	TRBJ1-1	many	TRBV5-1	CASSPYGQGTEAFF	TGCGCCAGCAGCCCCTATGGACAAGGCACTGAAGCTTTCTTT
-	TRBJ2-7	many	TRBV28	CASSPTGRVREQYF	TGTGCCAGCAGCCCGACAGGGAGGGTTCGGGAGCAGTACTTC
-	TRBJ2-1	many	TRBV29-1	CSFKLGTYNEQFF	TGCAGTTTCAAGCTGGGGACGTACAATGAGCAGTTCTTC
-	TRBJ2-1	few	TRBV20-1	CSARDPLVTSYNEQFF	TGCAGTGCTAGAGATCCCCTCGTTACTAGTTACAATGAGCAGTTCTTC
TRBD2	TRBJ2-3	few	TRBV4-2	CASSQRTSGGLTDTQYF	TGTGCCAGCAGCCAACGGACTAGCGGGGGGCTTACAGATACGCAGTATTTT
-	TRBJ2-1	many	TRBV2	CASSPFEIATYNEQFF	TGTGCCAGCAGTCCTTTTGAGATAGCGACCTACAATGAGCAGTTCTTC
-	TRBJ2-1	-	TRBV3-1	CASSQVSGGRQHNEQFF	TGTGCCAGCAGCCAAGTATCTGGAGGGAGGCAACACAATGAGCAGTTCTTC
-	TRBJ2-1	many	TRBV29-1	CSVEDRFGPYNEQFF	TGCAGCGTTGAAGACAGGTTTGGGCCCTACAATGAGCAGTTCTTC
-	TRBJ1-2	few	TRBV11-2	CASSLDYGGNYGYTF	TGTGCCAGCAGCTTAGATTATGGGGGGAACTATGGCTACACCTTC
-	TRBJ1-3	few	TRBV7-8	CASSLARGRVRGNTIYF	TGTGCCAGCAGCTTAGCCCGGGGGCGCGTTCGGGGAAACACCATATATTTT
TRBD1	TRBJ2-7	few	TRBV30	CAWSHGQGYEQYF	TGTGCCTGGAGTCACGGACAGGGGTACGAGCAGTACTTC
-	TRBJ1-1	few	TRBV9	CASSAHGNTEAFF	TGTGCCAGCAGCGCACACGGGAACACTGAAGCTTTCTTT
TRBD2	TRBJ2-2	few	TRBV4-2	CASSQFSGANTGELFF	TGTGCCAGCAGCCAATTTAGCGGGGCTAACACCGGGGAGCTGTTTTTT
TRBD2	TRBJ2-1	many	TRBV5-6	CASSAPGLAGTNEQFF	TGTGCCAGCAGCGCTCCGGGACTAGCGGGTACCAATGAGCAGTTCTTC
-	TRBJ1-2	few	TRBV28	CASSPSRWSLSNYGYTF	TGTGCCAGCAGTCCTTCGCGGTGGAGCTTATCTAACTATGGCTACACCTTC
-	TRBJ2-1	many	TRBV20-1	CSARLLAYGPNEQFF	TGCAGTGCTAGGCTTCTAGCATACGGGCCAAATGAGCAGTTCTTC
TRBD1	TRBJ2-1	-	TRBV27	CASSPSDRGHRQFF	TGTGCCAGCAGTCCCTCGGACAGGGGGCATCGGCAGTTCTTC
-	TRBJ1-1	-	TRBV20-1	CTPRVNTEAFF	TGCACCCCTCGGGTGAACACTGAAGCTTTCTTT
TRBD2	TRBJ2-2	-	TRBV7-2	CASSFASGSNGELFF	TGTGCCAGCAGCTTTGCTAGCGGGAGTAACGGGGAGCTGTTTTTT
TRBD1	TRBJ2-7	few	TRBV7-9	CASSTGALVEQYF	TGTGCCAGCAGCACAGGGGCCCTGGTCGAGCAGTACTTC
-	TRBJ2-3	many	TRBV4-2	CASSQTDFGTQYF	TGTGCCAGCAGCCAGACAGATTTCGGTACGCAGTATTTT
-	TRBJ2-5	few	TRBV6-1	CASRQRRGVGTQYF	TGTGCCAGCAGACAACGCAGGGGAGTTGGGACCCAGTACTTC
TRBD2	TRBJ2-4	many	TRBV20-1	CSAPLQGGNIQYF	TGCAGTGCCCCCTTGCAGGGAGGGAACATTCAGTACTTC
-	TRBJ2-5	many	TRBV28	CASSSRDFGETQYF	TGTGCCAGCAGTTCCAGGGATTTTGGTGAGACCCAGTACTTC
-	TRBJ2-7	many	TRBV5-1	CASSFGASYEQYF	TGCGCCAGCAGCTTCGGCGCATCCTACGAGCAGTACTTC
-	TRBJ1-1	-	TRBV7-2	CASSLYSLNTEAFF	TGTGCCAGCAGCTTATATAGTTTGAACACTGAAGCTTTCTTT
-	TRBJ2-3	-	TRBV19	CASANGLPPDTQYF	TGTGCCAGTGCGAACGGGCTCCCGCCCGATACGCAGTATTTT
-	TRBJ2-3	-	TRBV5-1	CASSSYLLAGEDTQYF	TGCGCCAGCAGCTCATATCTACTAGCCGGGGAGGATACGCAGTATTTT
-	TRBJ2-5	many	TRBV13	CASSRKLLQETQYF	TGTGCCAGCAGCCGTAAACTACTTCAAGAGACCCAGTACTTC